This TCR beta chain was identified during a study of T cells in Graves' hyperthyroidism and ophthalmopathy. Study-wide results and limits: Most clonotypes that expanded in the thyroid above 0.001 also showed up in blood. Ophthalmopathy cases were set apart from stable hyperthyroidism by a 13 V-J model.

The CDR3 has 13 residues. CDR1 and CDR2 (germline): SNHLY, FYNNEI. This clonotype was found a few times. The antigen remains undetermined. This may be a read error, as it is one base from a much larger clone. The investigators amplified TCR beta CDR3 regions from RNA transcripts. RT-PCR in the first round (using the HTBI primer set) targeted the TCR CDR3. MiXCR, applied by TCRdb to the multiplex PCR reads, yields one record per CDR3 protein. The sample carries 700,000 or so distinct CDR3 sequences, roughly 15% recorded once. Ophthalmopathy patients had Clinical Activity Score at least 3, NOSPECS grade at least 4, duration under 3 months. Thyroid ultrasound and orbital computed tomography, with clinical symptoms and serum thyroxine and TRAb, informed diagnoses.

Sequencing was carried out using blood. The sequence was collected from a woman aged 50 to 60 with Graves' ophthalmopathy. The V gene is TRBV2, the J gene TRBJ2-7, with a weak D call TRBD1 (6 bases). Here the CDR3 reads CASSKDRDYGQYF. The CDR3 DNA sequence: TGTGCCAGCAGTAAGGACAGAGACTACGGGCAGTACTTC.